A selection of T cell receptor beta chains follows, all from one sample in a study of neurological immune-mediated disorders. TCRdb reanalysed the 5' RACE reads using MiXCR and keeps one entry per CDR3 protein. The repertoire includes 55,000 to 80,000 distinct CDR3 sequences, about an eighth of them detected once, and 4.6% sits in the top ten. The sequenced sample was PBMCs. These TCRs come from a female donor with HTLV-1-associated myelopathy (HAM/TSP). Both conserved end residues are part of each CDR3. Each record gives: clone size, D gene, V gene, J gene, CDR3 DNA, CDR3 protein. A D gene is named only where the DNA matches it firmly. Some rows mark clone size as missing; the rest say once, few, many or name a class of expanded clone.

size: many; D: NA; V: TRBV7-9; J: TRBJ2-1; DNA: TGTGCCAGCAGAGCGAACAGGGATGGGGATGAGCAGTTCTTC; CDR3: CASRANRDGDEQFF
size: many; D: NA; V: TRBV10-3; J: TRBJ2-5; DNA: TGTGCCATCAGTGAGTCGTGGGGGCAAGAGACCCAGTACTTC; CDR3: CAISESWGQETQYF
size: many; D: NA; V: TRBV10-2; J: TRBJ1-5; DNA: TGCGCCAGCAATCAGGTTAATCAGCCCCAGCATTTT; CDR3: CASNQVNQPQHF
size: medium-sized; D: TRBD2; V: TRBV5-1; J: TRBJ2-1; DNA: TGCGCCAGCAGCTTGATCGGGGGGGCGGTCTACAATGAGCAGTTCTTC; CDR3: CASSLIGGAVYNEQFF
size: NA; D: NA; V: TRBV2; J: TRBJ2-1; DNA: TGTGCCAGCAGTGAAGACAGGAGCTCCTACAATGAGCAGTTCTTC; CDR3: CASSEDRSSYNEQFF
size: many; D: NA; V: TRBV27; J: TRBJ2-6; DNA: TGTGCCAGCAGTTTAATGGTCTCCTCCAACGTCCTGACTTTC; CDR3: CASSLMVSSNVLTF
size: many; D: NA; V: TRBV12-3/TRBV12-4; J: TRBJ2-7; DNA: TGTGCCAGCAGTTTCTGGGGGGATTCCTACGAGCAGTACTTC; CDR3: CASSFWGDSYEQYF
size: many; D: NA; V: TRBV28; J: TRBJ2-7; DNA: TGTGCCAGCAGTCGGATGGGGGTAGATGACGAGCAGTACTTC; CDR3: CASSRMGVDDEQYF
size: many; D: TRBD1; V: TRBV5-1; J: TRBJ2-1; DNA: TGCGCCAGCAGCATACCCATAGGACAGGGGCTAAACAATGAGCAGTTCTTC; CDR3: CASSIPIGQGLNNEQFF
size: NA; D: TRBD1; V: TRBV2; J: TRBJ1-2; DNA: TGTGCCAGCAGTGAGGACAGGGGGCCGTCTGGCTACACCTTC; CDR3: CASSEDRGPSGYTF
size: many; D: NA; V: TRBV7-9; J: TRBJ1-2; DNA: TGTGCCAGCAGCAGGGGTGGAGGCTACACCTTC; CDR3: CASSRGGGYTF
size: few; D: TRBD1; V: TRBV11-2; J: TRBJ2-5; DNA: TGTGCCAGCAGCGACATCCGGGACAGCCAAGAGACCCAGTACTTC; CDR3: CASSDIRDSQETQYF
size: many; D: NA; V: TRBV11-2; J: TRBJ2-7; DNA: TGTGCCAGCAGCTCTGACCGGGGGTCCGAGCAGTACTTC; CDR3: CASSSDRGSEQYF
size: many; D: NA; V: TRBV12-3/TRBV12-4; J: TRBJ2-7; DNA: TGTGCCAGCAGCCCTGGGGTAGACAGTTCCTACGAGCAGTACTTC; CDR3: CASSPGVDSSYEQYF
size: many; D: NA; V: TRBV7-2; J: TRBJ1-1; DNA: TGTGCCAGCAGCCCCCCCCCGGCAGCATTGAACACTGAAGCTTTCTTT; CDR3: CASSPPPAALNTEAFF
size: many; D: TRBD1; V: TRBV4-1; J: TRBJ2-7; DNA: TGCGCCAGCAGCCAGCCAGGGGGCGCCGCGTACTTC; CDR3: CASSQPGGAAYF
size: many; D: NA; V: TRBV5-1; J: TRBJ2-3; DNA: TGCGCCAGCAGCCCCGCCGAGAGGACAGATACGCAGTATTTT; CDR3: CASSPAERTDTQYF
size: many; D: NA; V: TRBV20-1; J: TRBJ2-7; DNA: TGCAGTGCTAAGCGGGACACGACCTACGAGCAGTACTTC; CDR3: CSAKRDTTYEQYF
size: many; D: NA; V: TRBV3-1; J: TRBJ2-7; DNA: TGTGCCAGCAGCCAAGACGAATGGAGAGACGAGCAGTACTTC; CDR3: CASSQDEWRDEQYF
size: many; D: NA; V: TRBV7-2; J: TRBJ2-5; DNA: TGTGCCAGCAGCTGGCCGGGGAACCAAGAGACCCAGTACTTC; CDR3: CASSWPGNQETQYF
size: many; D: NA; V: TRBV28; J: TRBJ2-2; DNA: TGTGCCAGCAAGCGACAGGCGGACACCGGGGAGCTGTTTTTT; CDR3: CASKRQADTGELFF
size: many; D: NA; V: TRBV5-1; J: TRBJ1-4; DNA: TGCGCCAGCAGCTTAGACAGGCCAACTAATGAAAAACTGTTTTTT; CDR3: CASSLDRPTNEKLFF
size: many; D: NA; V: TRBV20-1; J: TRBJ2-3; DNA: TGCAGTGCCCTGGACAGTCGCACAGATACGCAGTATTTT; CDR3: CSALDSRTDTQYF
size: many; D: TRBD1; V: TRBV27; J: TRBJ2-7; DNA: TGTGCCAGCACCAAATACGGTCGGGACAGCATAGGCGAGCAGTACTTC; CDR3: CASTKYGRDSIGEQYF
size: many; D: TRBD1; V: TRBV10-3; J: TRBJ2-7; DNA: TGTGCCATCAGTGATAAAATGCGACAGGGCGGTTACGAGCAGTACTTC; CDR3: CAISDKMRQGGYEQYF
size: NA; D: NA; V: TRBV5-1; J: TRBJ2-3; DNA: TGCGCCAGCAGCCCGTGGGGGCGGGGCACAGATACGCAGTATTTT; CDR3: CASSPWGRGTDTQYF
size: many; D: NA; V: TRBV6-5; J: TRBJ2-3; DNA: TGTGCCAGCAGTTACTCAGGGGGAAGCACAGATACGCAGTATTTT; CDR3: CASSYSGGSTDTQYF
size: many; D: TRBD2; V: TRBV12-3/TRBV12-4; J: TRBJ2-1; DNA: TGTGCCAGCACCCTCTCGGCGGGGGATGAGCAGTTCTTC; CDR3: CASTLSAGDEQFF
size: NA; D: TRBD1; V: TRBV5-1; J: TRBJ2-3; DNA: TGCGCCAGCAGCTTGGAGAAGACAGGGGGCAGGAAATTTAGCACAGATACGCAGTATTTT; CDR3: CASSLEKTGGRKFSTDTQYF
size: many; D: TRBD1; V: TRBV15; J: TRBJ2-3; DNA: TGTGCTACCAGCAGAGGGGGGACCGGGACAGGGGCGGAAGATACGCAGTATTTT; CDR3: CATSRGGTGTGAEDTQYF
size: many; D: NA; V: TRBV5-1; J: TRBJ1-5; DNA: TGCGCCAGCAGCTTGGGACAGGTTCCCGGTCAGCCCCAGCATTTT; CDR3: CASSLGQVPGQPQHF
size: NA; D: NA; V: TRBV20-1; J: TRBJ2-5; DNA: TGCAGTGCTAGAGATTGGGCCAGAGAGACCCAGTACTTC; CDR3: CSARDWARETQYF
size: many; D: NA; V: TRBV6-6; J: TRBJ2-7; DNA: TGTGCCAGCAGTTACTCGATAATGAGTCGCGAGCAGTACTTC; CDR3: CASSYSIMSREQYF
size: NA; D: TRBD2; V: TRBV5-1; J: TRBJ2-1; DNA: TGCGCCAGCAGCAAGGGACTAGCGGACTACAATGAGCAGTTCTTC; CDR3: CASSKGLADYNEQFF
size: many; D: NA; V: TRBV7-9; J: TRBJ2-1; DNA: TGTGCCAGCCTTCCGGACAGATACAATGAGCAGTTCTTC; CDR3: CASLPDRYNEQFF
size: many; D: NA; V: TRBV12-3/TRBV12-4; J: TRBJ2-1; DNA: TGTGCCAGCAGGAAAGGGAGTGAGCAGTTCTTC; CDR3: CASRKGSEQFF
size: many; D: TRBD2; V: TRBV20-1; J: TRBJ2-7; DNA: TGCAGTGCTAGAGAGCCGGGACTAGCGTACGAGCAGTACTTC; CDR3: CSAREPGLAYEQYF
size: many; D: NA; V: TRBV28; J: TRBJ2-4; DNA: TGTGCCAGCAGTCCGGTGGCGGGACCGGGAAACATTCAGTACTTC; CDR3: CASSPVAGPGNIQYF
size: NA; D: NA; V: TRBV27; J: TRBJ2-3; DNA: TGTGCCAGCAGTTTAAGGTCGGCAGGGTGGGGTACAGATACGCAGTATTTT; CDR3: CASSLRSAGWGTDTQYF
size: many; D: TRBD1; V: TRBV5-1; J: TRBJ1-4; DNA: TGCGCCAGCAGCTTGTCAGGGGGCGATGAAAAACTGTTTTTT; CDR3: CASSLSGGDEKLFF
size: many; D: TRBD2; V: TRBV4-1; J: TRBJ2-7; DNA: TGCGCCAGCAGCCAAGTAGGGACTAGCGGAAGAGTGGGCGAGCAGTACTTC; CDR3: CASSQVGTSGRVGEQYF
size: once; D: TRBD1; V: TRBV4-2; J: TRBJ2-1; DNA: TGTGCCAGCAGCCAGGCCCAGGGGGATGAGCAGTTCTTC; CDR3: CASSQAQGDEQFF
size: many; D: NA; V: TRBV12-3/TRBV12-4; J: TRBJ2-7; DNA: TGTGCCAGCAGTCCGGGACACAGCCTCTACGAGCAGTACTTC; CDR3: CASSPGHSLYEQYF
size: many; D: NA; V: TRBV3-1; J: TRBJ2-1; DNA: TGTGCCAGCAGCCAAGATAGACTAATCAATGAGCAGTTCTTC; CDR3: CASSQDRLINEQFF
size: many; D: NA; V: TRBV27; J: TRBJ2-3; DNA: TGTGCCAGTCGTACAGGGTTTAGGGGTTTCACAGATACGCAGTATTTT; CDR3: CASRTGFRGFTDTQYF
size: many; D: TRBD1; V: TRBV6-1; J: TRBJ2-2; DNA: TGTGCCAGCGACAGGACAGGGGACACCGGGGAGCTGTTTTTT; CDR3: CASDRTGDTGELFF
size: many; D: NA; V: TRBV2; J: TRBJ2-7; DNA: TGTGCCAGCAGGGGTTTCGAGCAGTACTTC; CDR3: CASRGFEQYF
size: many; D: NA; V: TRBV9; J: TRBJ2-1; DNA: TGTGCCAGCAGCAGCAGGCCAGGATACAATGAGCAGTTCTTC; CDR3: CASSSRPGYNEQFF
size: many; D: NA; V: TRBV5-1; J: TRBJ2-2; DNA: TGCGCCAGCAGCCCGCGACCGGGACTCGGGGAGCTGTTTTTT; CDR3: CASSPRPGLGELFF
size: many; D: NA; V: TRBV20-1; J: TRBJ1-4; DNA: TGCAGTGCTCCTTTCCTGGGGCTGAGTAATGAAAAACTGTTTTTT; CDR3: CSAPFLGLSNEKLFF
size: many; D: TRBD1; V: TRBV5-6; J: TRBJ2-7; DNA: TGTGCCAGCAGACCGCAGGGGGCGGCCTACGAGCAGTACTTC; CDR3: CASRPQGAAYEQYF
size: few; D: NA; V: TRBV19; J: TRBJ2-1; DNA: TGTGCCAGTAGTATAACCGGGGGTTCTTCCTACAATGAGCAGTTCTTC; CDR3: CASSITGGSSYNEQFF
size: many; D: NA; V: TRBV2; J: TRBJ2-5; DNA: TGTGCCAGCAGTGCAGGGAAAGAAGTCCAAGAGACCCAGTACTTC; CDR3: CASSAGKEVQETQYF
size: NA; D: TRBD1; V: TRBV15; J: TRBJ2-7; DNA: TGTGCTACCAGCCCACAGACAGGGGGGTACGAGCAGTACTTC; CDR3: CATSPQTGGYEQYF
size: few; D: TRBD2; V: TRBV20-1; J: TRBJ2-7; DNA: TGCAGTGCTAGAGATAGCGGGGGTAAGAACGAGCAGTACTTC; CDR3: CSARDSGGKNEQYF
size: many; D: NA; V: TRBV11-2; J: TRBJ2-6; DNA: TGTGCCAGCAGCTTAGTTTCCGGAGCTGGGGCCAACGTCCTGACTTTC; CDR3: CASSLVSGAGANVLTF
size: many; D: NA; V: TRBV4-2; J: TRBJ2-2; DNA: TGTGCCAGCAGCCAAGAACGGAACACCGGGGAGCTGTTTTTT; CDR3: CASSQERNTGELFF